This passage covers 14 T cell receptor beta chains from one sample sequenced in a study of cytomegalovirus exposure and HLA in healthy donors. A multiplex PCR was run with 60 Vbeta primers and 13 Jbeta primers. This table comes from immunoSEQ multiplex PCR, and its TCRdb copy is limited to in-frame clones, with some not included. The table shows about 180,000 clones, with just under 80% occurring only once. The sequenced sample consisted of PBMCs. The origin of the receptors is a woman between 45 and 65 years old in good health and CMV-seropositive.

J is TRBJ1-1 and V is TRBV29-1, with D unresolved. The CDR3 extends over 12 amino acids. Trimming took off 6 bases at V and 0 bases at J, with 8 bases between the two ends. In germline, CDR1 is SQVTM, CDR2 ANQGSEA. The chain's CDR3 is CSVNRMNTEAFF. As DNA, the CDR3 is TGCAGCGTCAACAGAATGAACACTGAAGCTTTCTTT.

The chain links TRBV9 to TRBJ1-6, with 7 bases that match TRBD1. This CDR3 region has 16 residues. Germline CDR1 SGDLS, CDR2 YYNGEE. Trimming took 4 bases from V and 7 from J; bases not matched to a gene: 11. This CDR3 reads CASSPPGRGLNSPLHF. CDR3 in DNA: TGTGCCAGCAGCCCCCCCGGGAGGGGGCTCAATTCACCCCTCCACTTT.

This clone was seen a few times. The rearrangement joins TRBV7-2 to TRBJ2-1; 9 nucleotides match TRBD2. The ends lost 4 bases at V and 6 bases at J; junction bases unmatched: 13. This CDR3 has 17 residues. Germline CDR1 SGHTA, CDR2 FQGNSA. The CDR3 sequence: CASSSVPAGGSGNEQFF. DNA of the CDR3: TGTGCCAGCAGCTCCGTCCCGGCGGGAGGGTCGGGCAATGAGCAGTTCTTC.

V is TRBV5-1 and J is TRBJ1-1; a weak D match, TRBD1 (6 bases). Germline CDR1 and CDR2: SGHRS and YFSETQ. The V end lost 1 base, the J end lost 4 bases, and 11 bases lay between the germline ends. CDR3 length: 14 amino acids. The CDR3 DNA reads as TGCGCCAGCAGCTTGTTAGGGGGGGCCACTGAAGCTTTCTTT. This codes for CASSLLGGATEAFF.

The chain recombines TRBV9 with TRBJ1-2; 7 positions match TRBD1. The CDR3 totals 13 residues. Germline lookup yields CDR1 SGDLS and CDR2 YYNGEE. J lost 7 bases, V lost 4 bases, and 7 bases had no gene match. The CDR3 reads CASSKLAGGGYTF. The CDR3 DNA reads TGTGCCAGCAGCAAGCTGGCAGGGGGTGGCTACACCTTC.

On this clone: The same CDR3 also results from other DNA sequences found in this sample. V and J are TRBV18 and TRBJ2-7; 9 bases align to TRBD1. CDR3 length equals 20 residues. The V segment lost 0 bases and the J segment 2 bases; nucleotides outside the gene matches: 17. Germline lookup yields CDR1 KGHSH and CDR2 LQKENI. The CDR3 DNA is TGTGCCAGCTCACCACCCCGACAGGGGGTCGCCTGGGTTAAGACCTACGAGCAGTACTTC. Its translation is CASSPPRQGVAWVKTYEQYF.

This clone was seen only a few times. This chain connects TRBV28 to TRBJ2-5; TRBD2 aligns across 10 bases. CDR3 length equals 17 residues. Germline V gene data show CDR1 as MDHEN and CDR2 as SYDVKM. Germline trimming cut 5 bases from V and 1 base from J; bases unmatched to any gene: 10. CDR3 protein: CASSTARTSGFQETQYF. In DNA form, the CDR3 reads TGTGCCAGCAGTACGGCCAGGACTAGCGGTTTCCAAGAGACCCAGTACTTC.

The chain has TRBV7-9 and TRBJ2-1; weak D call: TRBD2 (6 bases). The germline V gene has CDR1 SEHNR and CDR2 FQNEAQ (reference sequence). The CDR3 spans 12 residues. The germline V and J ends were trimmed by 7 bases and 8 bases, with 12 bases remaining between them. The CDR3 region is CASIKSSDEQFF. The CDR3, as DNA: TGTGCCAGCATCAAATCTAGCGATGAGCAGTTCTTC.

This clone was counted once. J is TRBJ1-1 and V is TRBV7-6; TRBD1 is a possible D gene (5 bases). CDR3 size: 14 residues. V was trimmed by 1 base and J by 5 bases, leaving 11 bases between them. Germline values: CDR1 SGHVS, CDR2 FNYEAQ. CDR3 loop: CASSLDRGGTEAFF. The CDR3 DNA follows: TGTGCCAGCAGCTTAGATAGGGGAGGGACTGAAGCTTTCTTT.

The genes are TRBV4-3 and TRBJ2-6, with D hard to call. CDR1 is LGHNA, CDR2 YSLEER, per germline. Trimming pared 2 bases from V and 2 bases from J, leaving 7 bases between. This CDR3 spans 15 amino acids. In DNA form, the CDR3 reads TGCGCCAGCAGCCAAAGACACACTGGGGCCAACGTCCTGACTTTC. It specifies CASSQRHTGANVLTF.

The V call is TRBV9, the J call TRBJ2-6, with 7 bases aligning to TRBD1. The CDR3 runs 15 residues. Germline CDR1 and CDR2: SGDLS and YYNGEE. Trimming took 5 bases from V and 1 from J; bases not matched to a gene: 3. DNA of the CDR3: TGTGCCAGCAGGTCGACAGGGTCTGGGGCCAACGTCCTGACTTTC. Its translation is CASRSTGSGANVLTF.

This chain connects TRBV2 to TRBJ2-3; D not certain. CDR3 length equals 15 residues. Trimming stripped 5 bases from V and 1 base from J, with 13 bases between. Germline values: CDR1 SNHLY, CDR2 FYNNEI. The chain's CDR3 is CASSPHSLGTDTQYF. The DNA of the CDR3 is TGTGCCAGCAGTCCCCACAGTTTAGGCACAGATACGCAGTATTTT.

This chain links TRBV7-2 with TRBJ2-2; D is uncertain. The CDR3 has 14 amino acids. CDR1 SGHTA and CDR2 FQGNSA come from the germline V gene. Trimming cost V 4 bases and J 2 bases, with 8 bases left between them. CDR3 loop: CASSSQVNTGELFF. In DNA form, the CDR3 reads TGTGCCAGCAGCTCCCAGGTAAACACCGGGGAGCTGTTTTTT.

The chain links TRBV30 to TRBJ2-5; 7 bases are a match to TRBD2. The CDR3 is 14 amino acids. Germline assignment: CDR1 GTSNPN and CDR2 SVGIG (reference sequence). Losses at the gene ends were 2 bases for V and 4 bases for J; bases not matched to a gene: 7. CDR3 DNA sequence: TGTGCCTGGAGTATCGGCGCGGGAGCAGAGACCCAGTACTTC. The encoded protein is CAWSIGAGAETQYF.